This TCR beta chain emerged from a study of cytomegalovirus exposure and HLA in healthy donors. The CDR3 is made up of 14 amino acids. The J segment lost 2 bases and the V segment lost 7 bases, leaving 6 bases of the junction unmatched. The germline CDR1 and CDR2 sequences are SGDLS and YYNGEE. It was with 60 Vbeta and 13 Jbeta primers that the PCR ran. Generated by immunoSEQ multiplex PCR, the TCRdb table keeps only in-frame clones and is missing some. The table has hundreds of thousands of clones, about four fifths seen once. This clone appeared once. Its antigen is currently unknown. Overall study results and limits: Later genetic work tied a missense DCLRE1C variant to beta-chain V and J trimming.

This receptor was taken from a man between 35 and 55 years old in good health and CMV-seropositive. What was sequenced was PBMCs. The chain uses TRBV9 and TRBJ2-5, with 9 bases that match TRBD2. The CDR3 reads CASGAGGRQETQYF. CDR3 bases: TGTGCCAGCGGTGCGGGAGGGAGGCAAGAGACCCAGTACTTC.